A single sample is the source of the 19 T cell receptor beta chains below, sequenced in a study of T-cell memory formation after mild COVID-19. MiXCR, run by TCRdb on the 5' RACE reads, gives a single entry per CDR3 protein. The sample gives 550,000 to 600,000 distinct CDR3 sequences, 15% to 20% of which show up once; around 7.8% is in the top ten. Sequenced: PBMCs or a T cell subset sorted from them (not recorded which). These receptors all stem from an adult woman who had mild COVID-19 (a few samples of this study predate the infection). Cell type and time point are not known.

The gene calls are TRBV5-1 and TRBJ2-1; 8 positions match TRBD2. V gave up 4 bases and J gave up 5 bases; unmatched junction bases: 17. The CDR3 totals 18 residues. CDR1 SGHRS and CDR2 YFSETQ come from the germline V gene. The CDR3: CASSRYSLADRGDNEQFF. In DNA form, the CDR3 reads TGCGCCAGCAGCCGATACTCACTAGCGGACAGAGGGGACAATGAGCAGTTCTTC.

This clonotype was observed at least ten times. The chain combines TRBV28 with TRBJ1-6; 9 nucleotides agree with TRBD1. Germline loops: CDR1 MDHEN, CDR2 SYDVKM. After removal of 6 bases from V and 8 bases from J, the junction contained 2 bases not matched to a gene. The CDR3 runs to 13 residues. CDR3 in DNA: TGTGCCAGCAGAAGGACAGGGGATTCACCCCTCCACTTT. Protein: CASRRTGDSPLHF.

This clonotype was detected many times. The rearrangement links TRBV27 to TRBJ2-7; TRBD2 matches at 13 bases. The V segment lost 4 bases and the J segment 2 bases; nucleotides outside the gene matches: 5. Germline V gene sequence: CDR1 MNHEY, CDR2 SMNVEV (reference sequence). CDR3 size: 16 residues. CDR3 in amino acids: CASSYLGTSGTYEQYF. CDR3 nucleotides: TGTGCCAGCAGTTACCTAGGGACTAGCGGGACCTACGAGCAGTACTTC.

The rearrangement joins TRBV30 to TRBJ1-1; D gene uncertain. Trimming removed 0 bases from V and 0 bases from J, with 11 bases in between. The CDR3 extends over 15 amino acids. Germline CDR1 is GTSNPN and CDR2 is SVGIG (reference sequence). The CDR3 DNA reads TGTGCCTGGAGTGTACTGTATCCGGTGAACACTGAAGCTTTCTTT. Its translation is CAWSVLYPVNTEAFF.

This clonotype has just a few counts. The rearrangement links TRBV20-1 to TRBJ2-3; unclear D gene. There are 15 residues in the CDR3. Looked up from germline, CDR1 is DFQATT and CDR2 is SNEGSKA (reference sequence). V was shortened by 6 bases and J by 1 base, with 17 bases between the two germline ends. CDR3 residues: CSATIARSGTDTQYF. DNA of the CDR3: TGCAGTGCGACCATTGCTAGGTCAGGCACAGATACGCAGTATTTT.

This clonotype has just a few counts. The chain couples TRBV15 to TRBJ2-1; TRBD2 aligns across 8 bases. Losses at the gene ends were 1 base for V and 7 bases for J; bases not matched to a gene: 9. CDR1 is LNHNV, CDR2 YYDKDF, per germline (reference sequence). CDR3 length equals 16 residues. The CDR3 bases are TGTGCCACCAGCAGAGGTCCGTCGGGGGGGCCTAATGAGCAGTTCTTC. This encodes CATSRGPSGGPNEQFF.

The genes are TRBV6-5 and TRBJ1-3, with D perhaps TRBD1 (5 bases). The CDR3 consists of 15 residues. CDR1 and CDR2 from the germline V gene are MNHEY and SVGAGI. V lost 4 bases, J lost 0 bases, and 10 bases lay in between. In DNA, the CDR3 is TGTGCCAGCAGTTCCGGCGGGGGCTCTGGAAACACCATATATTTT. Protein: CASSSGGGSGNTIYF.

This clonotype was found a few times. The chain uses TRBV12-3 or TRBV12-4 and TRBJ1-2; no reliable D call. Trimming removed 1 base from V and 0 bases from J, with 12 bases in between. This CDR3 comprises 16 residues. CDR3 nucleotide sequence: TGTGCCAGCAGTTTAGTAGGGTCAGTTACTAACTATGGCTACACCTTC. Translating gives CASSLVGSVTNYGYTF.

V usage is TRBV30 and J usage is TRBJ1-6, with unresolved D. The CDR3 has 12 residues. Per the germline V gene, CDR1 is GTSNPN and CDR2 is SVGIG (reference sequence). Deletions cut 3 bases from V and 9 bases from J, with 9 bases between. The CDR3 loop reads CAWSGFRSPLHF. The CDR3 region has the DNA TGTGCCTGGAGCGGGTTTCGTTCACCCCTCCACTTT.

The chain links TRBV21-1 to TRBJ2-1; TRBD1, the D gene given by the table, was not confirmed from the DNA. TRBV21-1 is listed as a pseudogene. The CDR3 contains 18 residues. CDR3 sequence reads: CASSKKRASGGGLNEQFF. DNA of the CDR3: TGTGCCAGCAGCAAAAAAAGGGCTTCGGGGGGCGGTCTCAATGAGCAGTTCTTC.

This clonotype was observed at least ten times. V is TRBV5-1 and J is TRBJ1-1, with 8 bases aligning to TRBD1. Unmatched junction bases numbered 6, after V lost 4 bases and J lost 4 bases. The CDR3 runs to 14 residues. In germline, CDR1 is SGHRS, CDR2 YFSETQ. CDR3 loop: CASSLGQGGTEAFF. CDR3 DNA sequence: TGCGCCAGCAGCCTAGGACAGGGTGGCACTGAAGCTTTCTTT.

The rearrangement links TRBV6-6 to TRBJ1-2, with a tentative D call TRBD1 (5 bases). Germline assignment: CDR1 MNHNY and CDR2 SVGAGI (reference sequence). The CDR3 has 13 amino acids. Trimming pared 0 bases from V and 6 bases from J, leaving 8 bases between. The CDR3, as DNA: TGTGCCAGCAGTTACTCGGGGGAGAATGGCTACACCTTC. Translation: CASSYSGENGYTF.

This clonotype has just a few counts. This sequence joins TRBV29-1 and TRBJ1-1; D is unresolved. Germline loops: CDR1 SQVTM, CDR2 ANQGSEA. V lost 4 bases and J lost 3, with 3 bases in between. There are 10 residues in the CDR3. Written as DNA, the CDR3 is TGCAGCGTTGTGCACACTGAAGCTTTCTTT. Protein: CSVVHTEAFF.

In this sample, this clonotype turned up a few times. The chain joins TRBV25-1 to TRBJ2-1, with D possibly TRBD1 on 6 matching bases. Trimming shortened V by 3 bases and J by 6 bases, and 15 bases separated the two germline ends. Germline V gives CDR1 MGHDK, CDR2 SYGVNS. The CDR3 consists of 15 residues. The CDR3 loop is CASSDVGGAVNEQFF. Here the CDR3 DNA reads TGTGCCAGCAGTGATGTAGGGGGAGCCGTCAATGAGCAGTTCTTC.

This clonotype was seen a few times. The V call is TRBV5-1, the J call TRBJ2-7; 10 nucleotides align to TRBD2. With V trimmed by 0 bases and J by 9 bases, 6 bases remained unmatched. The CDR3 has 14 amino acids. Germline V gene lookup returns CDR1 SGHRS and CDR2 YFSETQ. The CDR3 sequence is CASSLEGAGGAQYF. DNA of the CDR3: TGCGCCAGCAGCTTGGAGGGAGCGGGAGGGGCGCAGTACTTC.

The CDR3 bases are TGTGCCAGCAGCTTGGGTGACAGGTTCCAAGAGACCCAGTACTTC. This translates into CASSLGDRFQETQYF. The V and J genes are TRBV11-2 and TRBJ2-5; TRBD1 might be the D (6 bases). Germline V gene lookup returns CDR1 SGHAT and CDR2 FQNNGV. The V gene lost 3 bases and the J gene lost 1 base, with 12 bases spanning the gap. This CDR3 region has 15 residues.

The chain's CDR3 is CAISDGTSTETQYF. CDR3 DNA sequence: TGTGCCATCAGTGATGGGACTAGTACTGAGACCCAGTACTTC. The chain recombines TRBV10-3 with TRBJ2-5; 8 bases agree with TRBD2. Losses at the gene ends were 3 bases for V and 5 bases for J; bases not matched to a gene: 5. Germline V gene lookup returns CDR1 ENHRY and CDR2 SYGVKD. CDR3 length equals 14 residues.

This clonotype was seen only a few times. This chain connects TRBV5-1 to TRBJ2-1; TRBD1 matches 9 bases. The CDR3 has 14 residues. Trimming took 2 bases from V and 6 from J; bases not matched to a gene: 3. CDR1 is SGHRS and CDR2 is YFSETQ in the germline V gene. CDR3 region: CASSFRDRANEQFF. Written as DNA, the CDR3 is TGCGCCAGCAGCTTCCGGGACAGGGCCAATGAGCAGTTCTTC.

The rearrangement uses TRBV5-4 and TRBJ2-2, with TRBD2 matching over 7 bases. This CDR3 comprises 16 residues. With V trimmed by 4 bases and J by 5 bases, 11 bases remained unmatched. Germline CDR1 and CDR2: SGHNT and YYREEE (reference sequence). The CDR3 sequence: CASSPLADKGTGELFF. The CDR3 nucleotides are TGTGCCAGCAGCCCCCTAGCGGACAAGGGGACCGGGGAGCTGTTTTTT.